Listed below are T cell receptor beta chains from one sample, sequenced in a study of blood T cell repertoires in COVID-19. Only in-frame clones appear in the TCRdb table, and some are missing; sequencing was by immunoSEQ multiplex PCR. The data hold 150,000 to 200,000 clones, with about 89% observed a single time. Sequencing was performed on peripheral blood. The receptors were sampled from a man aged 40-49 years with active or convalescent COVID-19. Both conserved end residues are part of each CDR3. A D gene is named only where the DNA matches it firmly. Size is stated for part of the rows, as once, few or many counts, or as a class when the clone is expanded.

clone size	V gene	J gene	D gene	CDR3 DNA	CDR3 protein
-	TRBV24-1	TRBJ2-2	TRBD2	TGTGCCACCAGTGACCCGGGACTAGCGCGGCCTGGTCCCGGGGAGCTGTTTTTT	CATSDPGLARPGPGELFF
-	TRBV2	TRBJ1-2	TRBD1	TGTGCCAGCAGCCCGGGACAGGGGAGTGGCTACACCTTC	CASSPGQGSGYTF
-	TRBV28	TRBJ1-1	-	TGTGCCAGCGCTCGGGGGGACCGGGGAACTGAAGCTTTCTTT	CASARGDRGTEAFF
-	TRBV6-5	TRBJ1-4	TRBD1	TGTGCCAGCACCCGGACAGGGCTTAATGAAAAACTGTTTTTT	CASTRTGLNEKLFF
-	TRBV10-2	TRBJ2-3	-	TGCGCCAGCAGTGAGTCGCCAGTGAGCACAGATACGCAGTATTTT	CASSESPVSTDTQYF
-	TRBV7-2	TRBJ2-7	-	TGTGCCAGCAGCTTAGTGGCCGGGGAGGAGCAGTACTTC	CASSLVAGEEQYF
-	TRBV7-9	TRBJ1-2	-	TGTGCCAGCAGCGCTGCGGCCGGGGTGGAGGGCTACACCTTC	CASSAAAGVEGYTF
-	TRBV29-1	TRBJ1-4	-	TGCAGCGTTGGAGGCGTAGGTAATGAAAAACTGTTTTTT	CSVGGVGNEKLFF
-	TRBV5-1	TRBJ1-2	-	TGCGCCAGCAGTAACAGGGTGCATGGCTACACCTTC	CASSNRVHGYTF
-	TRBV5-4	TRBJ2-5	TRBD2	TGTGCCAGCAGCAATAGCGGGGGGGCGCGAGAGACCCAGTACTTC	CASSNSGGARETQYF
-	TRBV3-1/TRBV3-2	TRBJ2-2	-	TGTGCCAGCAATTATTGGCTCACCGGGGAGCTGTTTTTT	CASNYWLTGELFF
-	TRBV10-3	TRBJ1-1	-	TGTGCCATCAGTTGGGACACCGAGAACACTGAAGCTTTCTTT	CAISWDTENTEAFF
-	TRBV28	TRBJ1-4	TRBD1	TGTGCCAGCAGACAACCGGGACAGGGGGATGAAAAACTGTTTTTT	CASRQPGQGDEKLFF
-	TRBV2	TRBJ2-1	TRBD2	TGTGCCAGCATGGGGACTAGCGGGGGGGGTAATGAGCAGTTCTTC	CASMGTSGGGNEQFF
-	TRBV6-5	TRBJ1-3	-	TGTGCCACTCAACGAGGGGGTTCTGGAAACACCATATATTTT	CATQRGGSGNTIYF
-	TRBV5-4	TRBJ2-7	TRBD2	TGTGCCAGCAGCTTGGGTGCTAGCGGAAGGAGCTCCTACGAGCAGTACTTC	CASSLGASGRSSYEQYF
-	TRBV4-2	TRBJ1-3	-	TGTGCCAGCAGCCCAGACCAGGTATCTGGAAACACCATATATTTT	CASSPDQVSGNTIYF
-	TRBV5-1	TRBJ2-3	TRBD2	TGCGCCACCGCGGGGGGGGCCGGGAGCGGAGATACGCAGTATTTT	CATAGGAGSGDTQYF
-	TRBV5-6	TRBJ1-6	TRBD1	TGTGCCAGCAGCTTAGGACAGGGATGGAACTCGGATTCACCCCTCCACTTT	CASSLGQGWNSDSPLHF
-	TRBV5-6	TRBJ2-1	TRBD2	TGTGCCAGCAGCTTGGGGACTAGCGAGCAGTTCTTC	CASSLGTSEQFF
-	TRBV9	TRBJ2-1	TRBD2	TGTGCCAGCAGTGCTAGACGACTAGCGGGGGGCCCTACTCGCTCCTACAATGAGCAGTTCTTC	CASSARRLAGGPTRSYNEQFF
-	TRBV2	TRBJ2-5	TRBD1	TGTGCCAGTGGGGCTGACAGGGCGCAAGAGACCCAGTACTTC	CASGADRAQETQYF
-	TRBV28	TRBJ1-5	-	TGTGCCACCAAGCTTGGCAATCAGCCCCAGCATTTT	CATKLGNQPQHF
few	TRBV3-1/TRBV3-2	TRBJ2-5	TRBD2	TGTGCCAGCAGCCAAGGTGGGCTAGCGGCTCAGTACTTC	CASSQGGLAAQYF
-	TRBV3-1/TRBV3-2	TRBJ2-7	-	TGTGCCAGCAGCCAAGCCCCTCAGGGGTCTACCTACGAGCAGTACTTC	CASSQAPQGSTYEQYF
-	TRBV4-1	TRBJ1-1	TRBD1	TGCGCCAGCAGCGATCGAGGACAGGGGAACACTGAAGCTTTCTTT	CASSDRGQGNTEAFF
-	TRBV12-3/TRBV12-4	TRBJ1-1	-	TGTGCCAGCAGACCTAGATCGGGGGATGAAGCTTTCTTT	CASRPRSGDEAFF
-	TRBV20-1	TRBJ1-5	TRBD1	TGCAGTGCTAGTAAGGGACAGGGGGCGAGCAGTAGCAATCAGCCCCAGCATTTT	CSASKGQGASSSNQPQHF
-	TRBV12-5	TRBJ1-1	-	TGTGCTAGTGGGGCAGTTGAAGCTTTCTTT	CASGAVEAFF
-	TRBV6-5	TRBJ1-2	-	TGTGCCAGCAGTAACGATGCGGAATACTATGGCTACACCTTC	CASSNDAEYYGYTF
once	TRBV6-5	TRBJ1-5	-	TGTGCCAGCAGCAGACAGGTTGGGCAGCCCCAGCATTTT	CASSRQVGQPQHF
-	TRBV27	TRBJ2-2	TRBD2	TGTGCCAGCAGTCCGGGACTAAACACCGGGGAGCTGTTTTTT	CASSPGLNTGELFF
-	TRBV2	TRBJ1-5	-	TGTGCCCGCAGTGAAGCGGGGGGGGGTCAGCCCCAGCATTTT	CARSEAGGGQPQHF
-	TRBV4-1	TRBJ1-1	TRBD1	TGCGCCAGCAGCCAAGAAGCTCGGGACAGGGGGGTGAACACTGAAGCTTTCTTT	CASSQEARDRGVNTEAFF
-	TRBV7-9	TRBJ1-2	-	TGTGCCAGCAGTTATAGCGGGGAGGGACACTATGGCTACACCTTC	CASSYSGEGHYGYTF